This T cell receptor beta chain was retrieved from a study of vaccination effects on CD4 cells after COVID-19. This clone has just a few counts. The antigen is undetermined. Before any sequencing was done, the ViraFEST assay used viral peptide pools to expand antigen-specific CD4+ T cells. Cultured cells yielded isolated CD4+ T cells after less than 11 days. Vaccine administered to participants consisted of two doses of either BNT162b2 or mRNA-1273. Cultures used about 2 million PBMC per well, about 10 IU/ml IL-2 and about 10 ug/ml peptides. On days 3 and 7, fresh IL-2 medium replaced half the medium. Measured with immunoSEQ multiplex PCR; TCRdb has only the in-frame clones, and not every one. The sample lists some 68,000 clones; roughly four fifths were seen once. The material sequenced was CD4+ T cells from PBMCs cultured with HCoV-229E spike peptides, taken after COVID-19 vaccination. The receptor was isolated from a human donor who received a COVID-19 vaccine.

CDR3 nucleotide sequence: TGCGCCAGCAGCCCCGACCTCAAGACAGCTCCTTACGAGCAGTACGTC. It yields the protein CASSPDLKTAPYEQYV. The J gene is TRBJ2-7, the V gene TRBV5-1; D is possibly TRBD1 (5 bases). The CDR3 is 16 residues long. Deletions cut 4 bases from V and 4 bases from J, with 21 bases between. The germline V gene has CDR1 SGHRS and CDR2 YFSETQ.